This entry features one TCR beta chain sequence. What it binds is not known. This PCR relied on a set of 60 Vbeta primers and 13 Jbeta primers. Here immunoSEQ multiplex PCR was the method, and the copy in TCRdb shows in-frame clones only, minus some. With under 200,000 clones in the sample, the ten largest clones hold roughly 6.7%. The data belong to a study of cytomegalovirus exposure and HLA in healthy donors. Study-level information: An earlier analysis found around 100 million unique TCR beta sequences from roughly 170 million T cells. Study outcomes and limitations: A later analysis linked 15,000 to 20,000 TCR beta sequences to HLA alleles at 0.05 false discovery rate. The authors enumerated over 150 TCR beta chains as linked to cytomegalovirus. Prior analysis indicated that the majority of TCR beta V segments exhibited productivity approximately 87% or approximately 30% of the time.

CDR3 length equals 16 residues. Germline lookup yields CDR1 SGHTA and CDR2 FQGNSA. V lost 1 base to trimming and J lost 8 bases; unmatched junction nucleotides: 13. The TCR sequence derives from a man aged 25 to 45 in good health and CMV-seronegative. Sequencing used PBMCs. The chain employs TRBV7-2 and TRBJ1-2, with 7 bases matching TRBD1. The CDR3 coding sequence is TGTGCCAGCAGCTTAGAGGCTGTGGGGACAGTGGGGGGCTACACCTTC. Translation: CASSLEAVGTVGGYTF.